Listed below are T cell receptor beta chains from one sample, sequenced in a study of blood T cell repertoires in COVID-19. Measured with immunoSEQ multiplex PCR; TCRdb has only the in-frame clones, and not every one. The table shows 210,000 or so clones, with just under 90% occurring only once. The source material was peripheral blood. The receptors stem from a man younger than 40 with COVID-19, enrolled during active disease. CDR3s include the opening cysteine and the closing phenylalanine or tryptophan. A D gene is named only where the DNA matches it firmly. Clone size is given for some rows only: seen once, a few or many times, or a class if the clone is expanded.

>TRBV19|-|TRBJ1-1|TRBD1
CASSIVRGPGSSTEAFF
TGTGCCAGTAGTATAGTCAGGGGGCCGGGATCGAGCACTGAAGCTTTCTTT
>TRBV6-2/TRBV6-3|-|TRBJ2-1|TRBD1
CASSFRQGSNEQFF
TGTGCCAGCAGTTTCAGACAGGGCTCCAATGAGCAGTTCTTC
>TRBV15|-|TRBJ2-7|TRBD2
CATSREWTSGRVEQYF
TGTGCCACCAGCAGGGAATGGACTAGCGGGAGGGTCGAGCAGTACTTC
>TRBV11-2|-|TRBJ1-1|-
CASSLGVGSGAFF
TGTGCCAGCAGCTTAGGAGTAGGTTCGGGAGCTTTCTTT
>TRBV19|-|TRBJ1-1|-
CASSGQLGNTEAFF
TGTGCCAGTAGCGGACAGTTGGGGAACACTGAAGCTTTCTTT
>TRBV24-1|-|TRBJ2-1|-
CATSVRSSSYNEQFF
TGTGCCACCAGTGTGCGTTCGAGCTCCTACAATGAGCAGTTCTTC
>TRBV7-2|-|TRBJ2-1|-
CASSSQQLGGEQFF
TGTGCCAGCAGCTCCCAGCAGCTAGGTGGAGAGCAGTTCTTC
>TRBV6-6|-|TRBJ1-4|-
CASRLNEKLFF
TGTGCCAGCAGGTTAAATGAAAAACTGTTTTTT
>TRBV3-1/TRBV3-2|-|TRBJ1-4|-
CASSRLNEKLFF
TGTGCCAGCAGCCGTTTAAATGAAAAACTGTTTTTT
>TRBV15|once|TRBJ1-1|TRBD1
CATSMKGPAGGTEAFF
TGTGCCACCAGCATGAAAGGACCGGCAGGGGGCACTGAAGCTTTCTTT
>TRBV5-1|-|TRBJ1-6|-
CASSLSTWILNSPLHF
TGCGCCAGCAGCTTGTCGACTTGGATACTCAATTCACCCCTCCACTTT
>TRBV7-2|-|TRBJ2-1|-
CASSLEGLANEQFF
TGTGCCAGCAGCTTAGAAGGGCTAGCCAATGAGCAGTTCTTC
>TRBV4-3|-|TRBJ1-3|TRBD1
CASSQDGQAPGNTIYF
TGCGCCAGCAGCCAAGACGGACAGGCCCCTGGAAACACCATATATTTT
>TRBV3-1/TRBV3-2|-|TRBJ1-6|TRBD1
CASSPRTGGNSPLHF
TGTGCCAGCAGCCCGAGGACAGGGGGTAATTCACCCCTCCACTTT
>TRBV7-9|-|TRBJ1-2|TRBD1
CASSLGTGEFYGYTF
TGTGCCAGCAGCTTAGGGACAGGGGAGTTCTATGGCTACACCTTC
>TRBV28|-|TRBJ1-5|-
CASRSGSNQPQHF
TGTGCCAGCAGATCAGGGAGCAATCAGCCCCAGCATTTT
>TRBV4-1|-|TRBJ2-1|TRBD2
CASRTGTSSYNEQFF
TGCGCCAGCAGAACCGGGACTAGTTCCTACAATGAGCAGTTCTTC
>TRBV7-2|-|TRBJ2-1|TRBD2
CASSLTPAGGQDEQFF
TGTGCCAGCAGCTTAACTCCAGCGGGAGGGCAAGATGAGCAGTTCTTC
>TRBV5-1|-|TRBJ2-2|-
CASSLDPGTGELFF
TGCGCCAGCAGCTTGGATCCAGGGACCGGGGAGCTGTTTTTT
>TRBV5-1|once|TRBJ2-7|TRBD2
CASSSGLAAPSSYEQYF
TGCGCCAGCAGCTCGGGACTAGCGGCTCCGAGCTCCTACGAGCAGTACTTC
>TRBV5-1|-|TRBJ1-2|-
CASSLQGSENYGYTF
TGCGCCAGCAGCTTACAGGGAAGTGAGAACTATGGCTACACCTTC
>TRBV19|-|TRBJ2-7|-
CASSIQAFSYEQYF
TGTGCCAGTAGTATACAGGCGTTTTCCTACGAGCAGTACTTC
>TRBV30|-|TRBJ1-4|-
CAWSVGQPNEKLFF
TGTGCCTGGAGTGTTGGACAGCCGAATGAAAAACTGTTTTTT
>TRBV5-1|once|TRBJ1-4|-
CASRSGVTNEKLFF
TGCGCCAGCAGATCAGGGGTAACTAATGAAAAACTGTTTTTT
>TRBV4-2|-|TRBJ2-1|TRBD2
CASSQDDAGVNEQFF
TGTGCCAGCAGCCAAGATGACGCGGGGGTGAATGAGCAGTTCTTC
>TRBV27|-|TRBJ2-1|TRBD1
CATRRDRGNEQFF
TGTGCCACGCGCCGGGACAGGGGGAATGAGCAGTTCTTC
>TRBV28|-|TRBJ1-2|-
CASSSGQHYGYTF
TGTGCCAGCAGCTCTGGACAGCATTATGGCTACACCTTC
>TRBV21-1|-|TRBJ1-2|-
CASSPRTGCPHGYTF
TGTGCCAGCAGCCCCCGGACAGGGTGCCCCCATGGCTACACCTTC
>TRBV6-5|-|TRBJ1-2|-
CASSYSQVNYGYTF
TGTGCCAGCAGTTACTCCCAGGTTAACTATGGCTACACCTTC
>TRBV9|-|TRBJ1-5|-
CASSPGGAGNQPQHF
TGTGCCAGCAGCCCCGGGGGTGCGGGCAATCAGCCCCAGCATTTT
>TRBV3-1/TRBV3-2|-|TRBJ2-1|TRBD2
CASSQEETSGEDNEQFF
TGTGCCAGCAGCCAAGAGGAGACTAGCGGGGAGGACAATGAGCAGTTCTTC
>TRBV23-1|-|TRBJ2-3|TRBD2
CASSQIGTSGGASTDTQYF
TGCGCCAGCAGTCAAATAGGGACTAGCGGGGGGGCTAGCACAGATACGCAGTATTTT
>TRBV18|-|TRBJ1-1|-
CASSPMGGGGTEAFF
TGTGCCAGCTCACCAATGGGCGGGGGTGGAACTGAAGCTTTCTTT
>TRBV27|-|TRBJ2-7|TRBD2
CASRLAGGWEQYF
TGTGCCAGCAGACTAGCGGGAGGGTGGGAGCAGTACTTC
>TRBV6-2/TRBV6-3|-|TRBJ2-1|TRBD2
CASSYRKVLAGEQFF
TGTGCCAGCAGTTATCGAAAAGTACTAGCGGGAGAGCAGTTCTTC
>TRBV12-3/TRBV12-4|-|TRBJ1-5|-
CASSLAGGQPQHF
TGTGCCAGCAGTTTAGCGGGGGGTCAGCCCCAGCATTTT
>TRBV12-3/TRBV12-4|few|TRBJ1-1|-
CASSYPKPEAFF
TGTGCCAGCAGTTATCCAAAGCCTGAAGCTTTCTTT